The 27 T cell receptor beta chains below come from one sample, sequenced in a study of beta chain features in type 1 diabetes. Expressed TCRB transcripts were sequenced, since all the RNA that had been isolated was reverse transcribed. Clones were sequenced by immunoSEQ multiplex PCR, and TCRdb holds only the in-frame ones, with some missing. The sample has 300,000 to 400,000 clones, roughly 13% seen once. The sequencing input was naive CD4+ T cells from blood. Receptor source: a man in his late teens or twenties in good health.

A few counts support this clone. V gene TRBV2 combines with J gene TRBJ2-3, with D unclear. V shed 4 bases and J shed 5 bases, with 7 bases lying between them. The germline V gene encodes CDR1 SNHLY and CDR2 FYNNEI. The CDR3 is 12 residues long. Written as DNA, the CDR3 is TGTGCCAGCAGTGTTCTAGAAGATACGCAGTATTTT. It translates to CASSVLEDTQYF.

The chain links TRBV5-1 to TRBJ1-1; perhaps TRBD1 as D (6 bases). The germline gives CDR1 SGHRS, CDR2 YFSETQ. The CDR3 has 14 amino acids. The V end lost 7 bases, the J end lost 3 bases, and 16 bases lay between the germline ends. The DNA of the CDR3 is TGCGCCAGCCGATTGCAGGGGCAAGACACTGAAGCTTTCTTT. It translates to CASRLQGQDTEAFF.

The chain links TRBV5-1 to TRBJ2-5, with a weak D call TRBD1 (7 bases). The germline CDR1 and CDR2 sequences are SGHRS and YFSETQ. The CDR3 sequence is 18 residues long. V was cut by 0 bases and J by 0 bases, with 18 bases left in between. The CDR3 DNA sequence: TGCGCCAGCAGCTTGGGACAGGGAGGCGACTTGTACCAAGAGACCCAGTACTTC. Translated, it gives CASSLGQGGDLYQETQYF. Using reference TRBV5-1 and TRBJ2-5 for the parts outside the CDR3, the full variable domain is KAGVTQTPRYLIKTRGQQVTLSCSPISGHRSVSWYQQTPGQGLQFLFEYFSETQRNKGNFPGRFSGRQFSNSRSEMNVSTLELGDSALYLCASSLGQGGDLYQETQYFGPGTRLLVL.

This rearrangement joins TRBV7-2 to TRBJ2-3; tentatively, D is TRBD2 (6 bases). The CDR3 contains 15 residues. The ends were cut back, 2 bases at V and 2 bases at J, with 11 bases in the middle. Germline V CDR1 and CDR2: SGHTA, FQGNSA. The CDR3 DNA reads as TGTGCCAGCAGCTTAATTGGACTACCCACAGATACGCAGTATTTT. Protein sequence: CASSLIGLPTDTQYF.

DNA for the CDR3: TGTGCCATCAGCGATCGGGGGGCCCCGGAAGAGACCCAGTACTTC. Encoded protein: CAISDRGAPEETQYF. The V call is TRBV10-3, the J call TRBJ2-5, with D tentatively TRBD2 (7 bases). Trimming cost V 6 bases and J 3 bases, with 17 bases left between them. Per the germline V gene, CDR1 is ENHRY and CDR2 is SYGVKD. The CDR3 is made up of 15 amino acids.

The rearrangement uses TRBV30 and TRBJ2-3; D is uncertain. This CDR3 spans 14 amino acids. V shed 0 bases and J shed 0 bases, with 7 bases lying between them. Germline V gene sequence: CDR1 GTSNPN, CDR2 SVGIG (reference sequence). The CDR3 DNA is TGTGCCTGGAGTGTTTCCTACAGCACAGATACGCAGTATTTT. Amino acids: CAWSVSYSTDTQYF. The whole variable domain, filled in from reference TRBV30 and TRBJ2-3, reads SQTIHQWPATLVQPVGSPLSLECTVEGTSNPNLYWYRQAAGRGLQLLFYSVGIGQISSEVPQNLSASRPQDRQFILSSKKLLLSDSGFYLCAWSVSYSTDTQYFGPGTRLTVL.

The gene calls are TRBV18 and TRBJ2-6, with D perhaps TRBD2 (5 bases). The germline V gene encodes CDR1 KGHSH and CDR2 LQKENI. The CDR3 consists of 15 residues. V shed 3 bases and J shed 4 bases, with 10 bases lying between them. CDR3 in amino acids: CASSPGGPGANVLTF. As DNA, the CDR3 is TGTGCCAGCTCACCGGGCGGGCCCGGGGCCAACGTCCTGACTTTC.

This clone appeared a few times. CDR3 sequence: CASSFGLAGGITGELFF. Written as DNA, the CDR3 is TGTGCCAGCAGTTTCGGGCTAGCGGGAGGAATCACCGGGGAGCTGTTTTTT. The gene calls are TRBV28 and TRBJ2-2, with 11 bases aligning to TRBD2. Germline CDR1 and CDR2: MDHEN and SYDVKM. J gave up 4 bases and V 3 bases, and 7 bases lay outside the gene matches. The CDR3 has 17 amino acids.

The chain uses TRBV9 and TRBJ2-4; D possibly corresponds to TRBD1 (5 bases). Trimming removed 1 base from V and 5 bases from J, with 13 bases in between. Germline V CDR1 and CDR2: SGDLS, YYNGEE. This CDR3 comprises 15 residues. CDR3 nucleotides: TGTGCCAGCAGCGTATCGGCAGGGAATGAAAACATTCAGTACTTC. Amino acid sequence: CASSVSAGNENIQYF.

The genes are TRBV6-6 and TRBJ2-5, with D perhaps TRBD1 (6 bases). The CDR3 extends over 14 amino acids. The germline CDR1 and CDR2 sequences are MNHNY and SVGAGI (reference sequence). V gave up 4 bases and J gave up 0 bases, with 9 bases separating them. The CDR3 region has the DNA TGTGCCAGCAGTTTCAGGGGACACCAAGAGACCCAGTACTTC. Amino acids: CASSFRGHQETQYF.

The CDR3 bases are TGTGCCAGCAGCGTACAAATGGGTGGAAGCGGGGGTTACAATGAGCAGTTCTTC. Encoded protein: CASSVQMGGSGGYNEQFF. This rearrangement joins TRBV9 to TRBJ2-1; 8 bases are a match to TRBD2. V trimming: 1 base; J trimming: 4 bases; junction bases outside the gene matches: 13. The germline V gene encodes CDR1 SGDLS and CDR2 YYNGEE. This CDR3 comprises 18 residues.

This rearrangement joins TRBV7-2 to TRBJ1-2; D ambiguous. The CDR3 sequence is 15 residues long. Looked up from germline, CDR1 is SGHTA and CDR2 is FQGNSA. The V gene lost 0 bases and the J gene lost 8 bases, with 16 bases spanning the gap. The CDR3 reads CASSLAHNRVKGYTF. The CDR3 DNA sequence: TGTGCCAGCAGCTTAGCCCATAACCGGGTCAAAGGCTACACCTTC.

This clone came up a few times. This sequence joins TRBV27 and TRBJ2-2, with 9 nucleotides matching TRBD1. The CDR3 is 13 residues long. With V trimmed by 9 bases and J by 4 bases, 3 bases remained unmatched. In germline, CDR1 is MNHEY, CDR2 SMNVEV (reference sequence). CDR3 coding DNA: TGTGCCAGTAGACAGGGGGTCACCGGGGAGCTGTTTTTT. The encoded protein is CASRQGVTGELFF.

The chain recombines TRBV6-4 with TRBJ2-7; D is uncertain. Germline-derived CDR1 and CDR2 are MRHNA and SNTAGT. The ends were cut back, 2 bases at V and 4 bases at J, with 3 bases in the middle. This CDR3 comprises 11 residues. In DNA form, the CDR3 reads TGTGCCAGCAGTGACGAGTACGAGCAGTACTTC. Its protein is CASSDEYEQYF.

This clone was seen only a few times. The chain combines TRBV18 with TRBJ1-5; maybe TRBD1 (6 bases). The CDR3 has 16 amino acids. With 0 bases removed from V and 4 bases from J, the gap between germline ends came to 13 bases. Germline loops: CDR1 KGHSH, CDR2 LQKENI. This CDR3 reads CASSPPSLQGNQPQHF. CDR3 coding DNA: TGTGCCAGCTCACCACCATCTCTACAGGGTAATCAGCCCCAGCATTTT.

The rearrangement joins TRBV7-2 to TRBJ1-2; D remains ambiguous. There are 16 residues in the CDR3. Between the trimmed V and J ends, which lost 4 bases and 7 bases, there was a span of 22 bases. The germline gives CDR1 SGHTA, CDR2 FQGNSA. Written as DNA, the CDR3 is TGTGCCAGCAGCTCCCCGCGTGAGGGATGGATTAGTGGCTACACCTTC. Protein product: CASSSPREGWISGYTF.

This clone has a handful of counts. The chain has TRBV7-9 and TRBJ1-3, with D unresolved. CDR3 size: 14 residues. Germline-derived CDR1 and CDR2 are SEHNR and FQNEAQ (reference sequence). Between the trimmed V and J ends, which lost 5 bases and 2 bases, there was a span of 10 bases. The CDR3 reads CASSPRPAGNTIYF. CDR3 DNA: TGTGCCAGCAGCCCCAGGCCAGCTGGAAACACCATATATTTT.

The chain carries TRBV19 and TRBJ2-2, with 8 bases fitting TRBD1. Germline V CDR1 and CDR2: LNHDA, SQIVND (reference sequence). The trim removed 3 bases at V and 4 bases at J, leaving 7 bases unmatched. The CDR3 consists of 16 residues. CDR3 sequence reads: CASSIPTGAGTGELFF. The CDR3 coding sequence is TGTGCCAGTAGTATCCCGACAGGGGCGGGCACCGGGGAGCTGTTTTTT.

The rearrangement joins TRBV9 to TRBJ2-2; TRBD2 aligns across 9 bases. Germline V CDR1 and CDR2: SGDLS, YYNGEE. The CDR3 extends over 16 amino acids. V shed 3 bases, J shed 2 bases, and the junction held 5 bases outside the gene matches. The CDR3 loop reads CASSAWTSENTGELFF. As DNA, the CDR3 is TGTGCCAGCAGCGCTTGGACTAGCGAAAACACCGGGGAGCTGTTTTTT.

This clone was found a few times. This rearrangement joins TRBV4-1 to TRBJ2-2; weak D call: TRBD2 (5 bases). The CDR3 runs to 16 residues. The germline V gene encodes CDR1 MGHRA and CDR2 YSYEKL. With 1 base removed from V and 0 bases from J, the gap between germline ends came to 9 bases. The DNA for the CDR3 is TGCGCCAGCAGCCAAGGGACTGGGGCGAACACCGGGGAGCTGTTTTTT. It encodes CASSQGTGANTGELFF.

This clone was counted a few times. V usage is TRBV5-1 and J usage is TRBJ2-6; 8 bases fit TRBD1. The J segment lost 4 bases and the V segment lost 7 bases, leaving 10 bases of the junction unmatched. The CDR3 has 16 residues. CDR1 SGHRS and CDR2 YFSETQ come from the germline V gene. CDR3 sequence reads: CASHRGFSAGANVLTF. CDR3 in DNA: TGCGCCAGCCACAGGGGGTTTTCAGCGGGGGCCAACGTCCTGACTTTC.

This clone was counted only a few times. The chain carries TRBV7-2 and TRBJ2-7; TRBD2 aligns across 10 bases. Germline V CDR1 and CDR2: SGHTA, FQGNSA. The V segment lost 8 bases and the J segment 6 bases; nucleotides outside the gene matches: 13. This CDR3 is built from 15 residues. The CDR3 region is CASSPFSGRLGEQYF. CDR3 in DNA: TGTGCCAGCTCCCCCTTTAGCGGGAGGCTGGGCGAGCAGTACTTC.

The rearrangement links TRBV18 to TRBJ1-5; tentative D call: TRBD1 (6 bases). V gave up 2 bases and J gave up 7 bases, with 12 bases separating them. The V gene's germline CDR1 is KGHSH and CDR2 LQKENI. The CDR3 consists of 14 residues. The CDR3 DNA reads as TGTGCCAGCTCACCAGGGGGCGCGTTGCAGCCCCAGCATTTT. Residues: CASSPGGALQPQHF.

This clone showed up just a few times. The gene calls are TRBV18 and TRBJ2-3, with a weak D call TRBD2 (6 bases). Germline V CDR1 and CDR2: KGHSH, LQKENI. This CDR3 is 16 amino acids long. V lost 0 bases and J lost 4, with 14 bases in between. CDR3 nucleotides: TGTGCCAGCTCACCACCGGGGGGTGGATTGGCAGATACGCAGTATTTT. It specifies CASSPPGGGLADTQYF.

This clone was seen only a few times. Written as DNA, the CDR3 is TGCGCCAGCAGCTTGGCTGGGTCGGGAATGAACACTGAAGCTTTCTTT. Residues: CASSLAGSGMNTEAFF. The chain carries TRBV5-1 and TRBJ1-1; D remains ambiguous. Trimming stripped 0 bases from V and 0 bases from J, with 12 bases between. Germline CDR1 reads SGHRS; CDR2 reads YFSETQ. The CDR3 contains 16 residues. The full variable domain, its missing parts supplied by reference TRBV5-1 and TRBJ1-1, is KAGVTQTPRYLIKTRGQQVTLSCSPISGHRSVSWYQQTPGQGLQFLFEYFSETQRNKGNFPGRFSGRQFSNSRSEMNVSTLELGDSALYLCASSLAGSGMNTEAFFGQGTRLTVV.

This clone was seen a few times. DNA of the CDR3: TGCAGCGTAAAGCTAGCGAGGGAATTATATGAGCAGTTCTTC. Amino acid sequence: CSVKLARELYEQFF. J is TRBJ2-1 and V is TRBV29-1, with D maybe TRBD2 (6 bases). The CDR3 contains 14 residues. V lost 6 bases and J 8 bases, leaving 20 bases between the germline ends. Germline CDR1 and CDR2: SQVTM and ANQGSEA.

The rearrangement joins TRBV9 to TRBJ2-2; tentative D call: TRBD1 (7 bases). CDR1 and CDR2 from the germline V gene are SGDLS and YYNGEE. The V and J ends lost 4 bases and 1 base respectively, with 11 bases between them. This CDR3 contains 15 residues. The CDR3 nucleotides read TGTGCCAGCAGCCCGCGGGACAGGAACACCGGGGAGCTGTTTTTT. Translating gives CASSPRDRNTGELFF.